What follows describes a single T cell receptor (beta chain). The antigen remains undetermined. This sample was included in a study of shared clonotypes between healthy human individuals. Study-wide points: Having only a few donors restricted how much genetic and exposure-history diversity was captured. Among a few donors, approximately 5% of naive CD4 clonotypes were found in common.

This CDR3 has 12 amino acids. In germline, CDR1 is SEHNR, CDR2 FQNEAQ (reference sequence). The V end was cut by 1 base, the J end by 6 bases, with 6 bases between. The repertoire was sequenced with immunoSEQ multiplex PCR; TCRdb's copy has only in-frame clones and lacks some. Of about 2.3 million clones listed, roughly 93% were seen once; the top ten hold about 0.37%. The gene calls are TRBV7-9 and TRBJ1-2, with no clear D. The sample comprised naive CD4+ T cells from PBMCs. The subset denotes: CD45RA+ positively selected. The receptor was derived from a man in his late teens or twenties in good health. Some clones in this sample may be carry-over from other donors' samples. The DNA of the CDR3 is TGTGCCAGCAGCTTAGATGGGGATGGCTACACCTTC. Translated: CASSLDGDGYTF.